The 8 T cell receptor beta chains in this list originate from one sample, sequenced in a study of T cells in Graves' hyperthyroidism and ophthalmopathy. Amplified TCR beta CDR3 regions came from RNA transcripts. The primer set for the first-round RT-PCR of the TCR CDR3 was HTBI. One entry per CDR3 protein, called by TCRdb with MiXCR from the multiplex PCR reads. The table has about 640,000 distinct CDR3 sequences, around 20% seen once. The sequenced sample was blood. These TCRs come from a man aged 30-40 years with Graves' ophthalmopathy.

V gene TRBV20-1 combines with J gene TRBJ2-7; TRBD1 matches 7 bases. J was trimmed by 0 bases and V by 6 bases; bases with no gene match: 5. Germline CDR1 is DFQATT and CDR2 is SNEGSKA (reference sequence). The CDR3 consists of 13 residues. CDR3: CSAPGQSSYEQYF. CDR3 in DNA: TGCAGTGCCCCGGGACAGAGCTCCTACGAGCAGTACTTC.

The chain combines TRBV27 with TRBJ1-2, with TRBD1 matching over 9 bases. V shed 4 bases, J shed 8 bases, and the junction held 11 bases outside the gene matches. The CDR3 covers 15 residues. Germline lookup yields CDR1 MNHEY and CDR2 SMNVEV (reference sequence). The CDR3 reads CASSYGGQGTNGYTF. The DNA of the CDR3 is TGTGCCAGCAGTTACGGGGGACAGGGAACGAACGGCTACACCTTC.

On this clonotype itself: This may be a read error, as it is one base from a much larger clone. The rearrangement uses TRBV7-2 and TRBJ2-3; D is undetermined. Per germline, CDR1 SGHTA and CDR2 FQGNSA. The CDR3 covers 11 residues. With 4 bases removed from V and 3 bases from J, the gap between germline ends came to 2 bases. CDR3 amino acids: CASSWTDTQYF. The CDR3, as DNA: TGTGCCAGCAGCTGGACAGATACGCAGTATTTT.

The chain recombines TRBV6-2 or TRBV6-3 with TRBJ2-3; 10 bases are a match to TRBD1. Germline values: CDR1 MNHEY, CDR2 SVGEGT. The CDR3 is 14 amino acids. J lost 4 bases, V lost 6 bases, and 4 bases had no gene match. The CDR3 DNA is TGTGCCAGCAGCCGCGGACAGGGGGCAGATACGCAGTATTTT. Translation gives CASSRGQGADTQYF.

Points on this clonotype: Mismatch with germline at one junction end may stem from a read error. The rearrangement uses TRBV11-2 and TRBJ2-7, with D hard to call. The CDR3 runs to 15 residues. Germline CDR1 reads SGHAT; CDR2 reads FQNNGV. The CDR3: CASSLAVWPTYKQYF. The CDR3 region has the DNA TGTGCCAGCAGCTTAGCTGTCTGGCCCACCTACAAGCAGTACTTC. The complete variable domain, with remaining parts taken from reference TRBV11-2 and TRBJ2-7, reads EAGVAQSPRYKIIEKRQSVAFWCNPISGHATLYWYQQILGQGPKLLIQFQNNGVVDDSQLPKDRFSAERLKGVDSTLKIQPAKLEDSAVYLCASSLAVWPTYKQYFGPGTRLTVT.

The V call is TRBV30, the J call TRBJ1-2; 7 bases are a match to TRBD1. Unmatched junction bases numbered 7, after V lost 2 bases and J lost 7 bases. This CDR3 spans 13 amino acids. Per the germline V gene, CDR1 is GTSNPN and CDR2 is SVGIG (reference sequence). The CDR3 sequence: CAWSRQGSGGYTF. CDR3 coding DNA: TGTGCCTGGAGTCGACAGGGTAGTGGTGGCTACACCTTC.

This clonotype was counted a single time. The CDR3 loop reads CASSDAVNTGELFF. The CDR3 DNA sequence: TGTGCCAGCAGTGACGCGGTGAACACCGGGGAGCTGTTTTTT. V is TRBV6-4 and J is TRBJ2-2; the D is unclear. This CDR3 has 14 residues. Per the germline V gene, CDR1 is MRHNA and CDR2 is SNTAGT. Between the trimmed V and J ends, which lost 2 bases and 1 base, there was a span of 5 bases.

The chain couples TRBV7-8 to TRBJ2-3; TRBD2 matches at 12 bases. The CDR3 runs to 18 residues. V shed 3 bases, J shed 2 bases, and the junction held 9 bases outside the gene matches. The germline V gene has CDR1 SGHVS and CDR2 FQNEAQ. CDR3: CASSFTSSGRAITDTQYF. CDR3 DNA sequence: TGTGCCAGCAGCTTTACGTCTAGCGGGAGGGCCATCACAGATACGCAGTATTTT.